What follows is one T cell receptor (beta chain) and its context. Antigen unknown. The source of the sample is a study of cytomegalovirus exposure and HLA in healthy donors. Findings and limits, study-wide: Association of a missense DCLRE1C variant with TCR beta V- and J-gene trimming was reported in a later analysis.

The CDR3 has 14 residues. CDR1 is MNHEY, CDR2 SVGAGI, per germline. V lost 5 bases, J lost 3 bases, and 7 bases stayed unmatched. The primer mix had 60 Vbeta and 13 Jbeta primers. Method: immunoSEQ multiplex PCR; TCRdb's copy keeps in-frame clones and lacks some. The profile shows around 200,000 clones, around nine tenths of them singletons. The sample consisted of PBMCs. V usage is TRBV6-5 and J usage is TRBJ2-7, with 7 bases aligning to TRBD2. The receptor was isolated from a young woman in good health and CMV-seronegative. The CDR3 DNA reads TGTGCCAGCAGTCGGACTAGGCTTCACTACGAGCAGTACTTC. Encoded protein: CASSRTRLHYEQYF.